Presented here are 25 T cell receptor beta chains from one specimen sequenced in a study of tissue T cells after allogeneic stem cell transplantation. Produced via immunoSEQ multiplex PCR; TCRdb's table is partial and in-frame only. The sample yields 7,500 to 8,500 clones, around 40% seen once. As for time point: mouse harvest day 14 after allogeneic transplant. Mouse grafts combined 10^7 T-cell-depleted bone marrow cells with 10^6 splenic CD5+ T cells. The material sequenced was skin. The receptors derive from a female BALB/c mouse given C57BL/6 T cells with graft-versus-host disease after an allogeneic hematopoietic cell transplant.

Comments on this clone: The listed genes are named as in mouse. Sequencing ends 1 residue short of the CDR3 end; the germline J gene provides the rest. The chain uses TRBV26 and TRBJ2-5; D may be TRBD1 (6 bases). Germline V lookup: CDR1 KGHPV, CDR2 FQNQEV (reference sequence). Deletions cut 6 bases from V and 0 bases from J, with 10 bases between. CDR3 length: 14 amino acids. CDR3 sequence reads: CASSRTVNQDTQYF. The sequenced part of the CDR3 DNA is TGTGCCAGCAGCCGGACAGTTAACCAAGACACCCAGTAC.

This clone appeared a few times. Any gene name here is a mouse gene name. The CDR3 sequence is CSSRGTNPDTQYF. Incomplete CDR3 DNA: TGCTCCAGCAGAGGGACAAACCCAGACACCCAGTAC. The rearrangement joins TRBV23 to TRBJ2-5; no check of the table's D call, TRBD1, against the DNA was made. The CDR3 goes on 1 residue after the read ends, and that part is filled in from the germline J gene. This CDR3 has 13 residues. Germline V gene data show CDR1 as KGHTA and CDR2 as FQNQQP. Full variable domain (missing parts from reference TRBV23 and TRBJ2-5): DAAVTQKPRYLIKMKGQEAEMKCIPEKGHTAVFWYQQKQSKELKFLIYFQNQQPLDQIDMVKERFSAVCPSSSLCSLGIRTCEAEDSALYLCSSRGTNPDTQYFGPGTRLLVL.

Comments on this clone: Germline and genes here are mouse. The read ends 1 residue early relative to the CDR3; the germline J gene fills the gap. This rearrangement joins TRBV16 to TRBJ1-4; no firm D call. The CDR3 contains 14 residues. The V end was cut by 0 bases, the J end by 0 bases, with 2 bases between. Germline loops: CDR1 SGHSA, CDR2 FRNQAP. The CDR3 bases that were read are TGTGCAAGCAGCTTAGAAGTTTCCAACGAAAGATTATTT. Translated, it gives CASSLEVSNERLF. The complete CDR3 protein is CASSLEVSNERLFF.

This clone was observed a few times. Gene names follow the mouse nomenclature. Read data end 1 residue before the CDR3 end; the end is taken from the germline J gene. The rearrangement uses TRBV3 and TRBJ1-4; maybe TRBD1 (6 bases). Germline assignment: CDR1 SNHLY and CDR2 FYNGKV (reference sequence). Trimming took 3 bases from V and 0 from J, leaving 8 bases between them. CDR3 size: 15 residues. The covered CDR3 bases are TGTGCCAGCAGCTTGTACAGGGTTTCCAACGAAAGATTATTT. Translated: CASSLYRVSNERLF. The entire CDR3 is CASSLYRVSNERLFF. Complete variable domain (other parts from reference TRBV3 and TRBJ1-4): GPKVLQIPSHQIIDMGQMVTLNCDPVSNHLYFYWYKQILGQQMEFLVNFYNGKVMEKSKLFKDQFSVERPDGSYFTLKIQPTALEDSAVYFCASSLYRVSNERLFFGHGTKLSVL.

As regards this clone: Gene names denote mouse genes. Partial CDR3 DNA: TGTGCCAGCAGTCTCTCTATGGGACTGGGGGCGCTTGAACAGTAC. Translating gives CASSLSMGLGALEQY. The full CDR3 protein reads CASSLSMGLGALEQYF. The V gene is TRBV24, the J gene TRBJ2-7; 11 nucleotides match TRBD2. Sequencing ends 1 residue short of the CDR3 end; the germline J gene provides the rest. Per germline, CDR1 KGHTA and CDR2 FRNEEI. CDR3 length: 16 residues. Unmatched junction bases numbered 10, after V lost 3 bases and J lost 6 bases.

A few counts support this clone. Any gene name here is a mouse gene name. The read ends 1 residue early relative to the CDR3; the germline J gene fills the gap. The chain recombines TRBV14 with TRBJ2-3, with D uncertain. From germline, CDR1 is SGHDT and CDR2 FRDEAV. This CDR3 is 12 amino acids long. V shed 3 bases and J shed 0 bases, with 2 bases lying between them. This CDR3 is CASSYSAETLYF. The CDR3 DNA, read in part, is TGTGCCAGCAGTTACAGTGCAGAAACGCTGTAT.

As to this clone: A read error may be the cause here, since a much bigger clone is one base away. These gene names are mouse names. The read falls 1 residue short of the CDR3 end, and the missing part is taken from the germline J gene. This CDR3 is also generated by other DNA sequences in the sample. The chain employs TRBV3 and TRBJ2-5; perhaps TRBD2 as D (5 bases). Trimming shortened V by 5 bases and J by 0 bases, and 9 bases separated the two germline ends. CDR3 length: 14 residues. Germline V gives CDR1 SNHLY, CDR2 FYNGKV (reference sequence). This CDR3 reads CASSPLGNQDTQYF. The DNA read from the CDR3 is TGTGCCAGCAGCCCCCTGGGTAACCAAGACACCCAGTAC. Full variable domain (remainder filled in from reference TRBV3 and TRBJ2-5): GPKVLQIPSHQIIDMGQMVTLNCDPVSNHLYFYWYKQILGQQMEFLVNFYNGKVMEKSKLFKDQFSVERPDGSYFTLKIQPTALEDSAVYFCASSPLGNQDTQYFGPGTRLLVL.

Comment on this clone: Genes and germline come from the mouse. The read comes to an end 1 residue before the CDR3 does, leaving the germline J gene to fill in the end. The V gene is TRBV12-1, the J gene TRBJ2-1, with TRBD2 matching 11 bases. The V gene's germline CDR1 is SGHSN and CDR2 HYEKVE. The CDR3 contains 15 residues. The J segment lost 7 bases and the V segment lost 0 bases, leaving 4 bases of the junction unmatched. The CDR3 region is CASSLVLGGPAEQFF. The part of the CDR3 DNA that was read is TGTGCCAGCTCTCTCGTACTGGGGGGGCCGGCTGAGCAGTTC.

Worth noting for this clone: The listed genes are named as in mouse. The CDR3 extends 1 residue past the end of the read, so its final part is completed from the germline J gene. The chain combines TRBV12-1 with TRBJ2-1, with 8 bases matching TRBD1. The CDR3 has 13 amino acids. V lost 4 bases and J lost 7; bases outside the gene matches: 5. CDR1 SGHSN and CDR2 HYEKVE come from the germline V gene. Incomplete CDR3 DNA: TGTGCCAGCTCGCAGGGGGCGCGAGCTGAGCAGTTC. Amino acids: CASSQGARAEQF. The complete CDR3 protein is CASSQGARAEQFF.

In the case of this clone: Mouse names are used for the genes. The read terminates 1 residue before the CDR3 end, so the remaining end is supplied by the germline J gene. V is TRBV26 and J is TRBJ1-1; no clear D gene. V was clipped by 1 base and J by 1 base, with 7 bases between them. The CDR3 has 14 residues. Looked up from germline, CDR1 is KGHPV and CDR2 is FQNQEV (reference sequence). CDR3 sequence reads: CASSLWGRNTEVFF. CDR3 bases read: TGTGCCAGCAGTCTGTGGGGTAGAAACACAGAAGTCTTC.

By share, this clone ranks as medium-sized (0.01 to 0.1%). Genes here carry mouse names. The read ends 1 residue shy of where the CDR3 ends; the end is completed using the germline J gene. The chain has TRBV26 and TRBJ1-3; 7 bases are shared with TRBD1. Per germline, CDR1 KGHPV and CDR2 FQNQEV (reference sequence). The CDR3 sequence is 16 residues long. V shed 2 bases, J shed 2 bases, and the junction held 6 bases outside the gene matches. The CDR3 spells CASSLIKGAPGNTLYF. The sequenced CDR3 bases are TGTGCCAGCAGTCTGATAAAGGGGGCGCCTGGAAATACGCTCTAT.

This clone is medium-sized by share. These gene names are mouse names. Read sequence stops 1 residue before the CDR3 end, and the germline J gene provides the missing end. The V call is TRBV26, the J call TRBJ2-5, with TRBD2 matching 8 bases. CDR3 length: 14 residues. V shed 5 bases and J 6 bases; nucleotides not matched to a gene: 7. CDR1 is KGHPV, CDR2 FQNQEV, per germline (reference sequence). CDR3 in amino acids: CASSSPGGWDTQYF. Partial CDR3 DNA: TGTGCCAGCAGTTCCCCTGGGGGGTGGGACACCCAGTAC.

Regarding this clone: Gene names refer to mouse genes. The read ends 1 residue early relative to the CDR3; the germline J gene fills the gap. The chain links TRBV26 to TRBJ2-7; 11 nucleotides line up with TRBD2. Germline values: CDR1 KGHPV, CDR2 FQNQEV (reference sequence). The CDR3 contains 15 residues. Trimming cost V 4 bases and J 0 bases; bases outside gene matches: 2. CDR3 bases read: TGTGCCAGCAGTCGACTGGGGGGGAGCTCCTATGAACAGTAC. As protein: CASSRLGGSSYEQY. The complete CDR3 protein is CASSRLGGSSYEQYF.

This clone is medium-sized in the sample. Each gene name is a mouse one. The CDR3 end lies 1 residue beyond the end of the read and is filled in from the germline J gene. The rearrangement links TRBV26 to TRBJ2-1, with 7 nucleotides matching TRBD1. The CDR3 sequence is 14 residues long. V trimming: 5 bases; J trimming: 4 bases; junction bases outside the gene matches: 5. The germline gives CDR1 KGHPV, CDR2 FQNQEV (reference sequence). CDR3 sequence reads: CASSYRGFYAEQFF. The CDR3 DNA, read in part, is TGTGCCAGCAGTTACAGGGGTTTTTATGCTGAGCAGTTC.

The sample holds a few counts of this clone. Gene names and germline match the mouse. The sequence runs out 1 residue before the end of the CDR3; the remainder is reconstructed from the germline J gene. This chain links TRBV26 with TRBJ1-4, with TRBD1 as a possible D gene (6 bases). Germline V gene data show CDR1 as KGHPV and CDR2 as FQNQEV (reference sequence). The CDR3 runs to 14 residues. V was cut by 6 bases and J by 3 bases, with 11 bases left in between. The DNA read from the CDR3 is TGTGCCAGCAGCCGGGGGACAACCAACGAAAGATTATTT. Its translation is CASSRGTTNERLF. In full, the CDR3 reads CASSRGTTNERLFF.

Turning to this clone: The listed genes are named as in mouse. From the germline J gene comes the end of the CDR3, since the read stops 1 residue before it. This rearrangement joins TRBV4 to TRBJ1-3; D gene unclear. CDR3 length equals 14 residues. Germline V gene data show CDR1 as LGHDT and CDR2 as YNNKQL (reference sequence). V dropped 4 bases and J dropped 0 bases, with 7 bases sitting between them. The CDR3 sequence: CASSFLPSGNTLYF. The CDR3 DNA, read in part, is TGTGCCAGCAGCTTCCTCCCTTCTGGAAATACGCTCTAT.

This clone was seen only a few times. Gene names and germline refer to mouse. The CDR3 goes on 1 residue after the read ends, and that part is filled in from the germline J gene. The genes are TRBV26 and TRBJ1-2, with TRBD1 as a possible D gene (5 bases). Germline-derived CDR1 and CDR2 are KGHPV and FQNQEV (reference sequence). V was trimmed by 2 bases and J by 1 base, leaving 11 bases between them. The CDR3 consists of 15 residues. CDR3 DNA, as far as it was read: TGTGCCAGCAGTCTGCGCGGACAATTAAACTCCGACTACACC. As protein: CASSLRGQLNSDYT. The complete CDR3 protein is CASSLRGQLNSDYTF.

In this sample, this clone turned up a few times. The gene names given are mouse names. The CDR3 goes on 1 residue after the read ends, and that part is filled in from the germline J gene. The gene calls are TRBV3 and TRBJ2-5; TRBD2 aligns across 9 bases. J gave up 1 base and V 1 base, and 0 bases lay outside the gene matches. The CDR3 loop spans 15 amino acids. The germline V gene has CDR1 SNHLY and CDR2 FYNGKV (reference sequence). CDR3 loop: CASSLDWGDQDTQYF. CDR3 DNA, as far as it was read: TGTGCCAGCAGCTTAGACTGGGGGGACCAAGACACCCAGTAC. The variable domain in full, completed from reference TRBV3 and TRBJ2-5, reads GPKVLQIPSHQIIDMGQMVTLNCDPVSNHLYFYWYKQILGQQMEFLVNFYNGKVMEKSKLFKDQFSVERPDGSYFTLKIQPTALEDSAVYFCASSLDWGDQDTQYFGPGTRLLVL.

As concerns this clone: Its ends do not fully match the called genes, so a read error is possible. All gene names here are mouse names. The read stops 1 residue short of the end of the CDR3; the missing end is completed from the germline J gene. The chain carries TRBV13-2 and TRBJ1-2, with no clear D. Germline values: CDR1 NNHNN, CDR2 SYGAGS (reference sequence). This CDR3 comprises 12 residues. The part of the CDR3 DNA that was read is TGTGCCAGCAGTGATCAAAACTCCGACTACACC. Its translation is CASSDQNSDYT. The CDR3 as a whole reads CASSDQNSDYTF.

This clone is medium-sized (0.01 to 0.1%) in the sample. Gene names denote mouse genes. The read comes to an end 1 residue before the CDR3 does, leaving the germline J gene to fill in the end. The rearrangement joins TRBV13-1 to TRBJ2-7; tentative D call: TRBD2 (6 bases). This CDR3 region has 14 residues. Germline V gene lookup returns CDR1 NSHNY and CDR2 SYGAGN. V shed 3 bases and J shed 0 bases, with 10 bases lying between them. The covered CDR3 bases are TGTGCCAGCAGTGCCTACTGGGTCTCCTATGAACAGTAC. Its protein is CASSAYWVSYEQY. The full CDR3 protein reads CASSAYWVSYEQYF.

Note on this clone: Gene names refer to mouse genes. The observed sequence ends 1 residue before the CDR3 terminus, with the missing tail filled in from the germline J gene. The chain is built from TRBV26 and TRBJ1-1, with D tentatively TRBD1 (6 bases). CDR3 length equals 14 residues. The germline CDR1 and CDR2 sequences are KGHPV and FQNQEV (reference sequence). The V and J ends lost 2 bases and 4 bases respectively, with 11 bases between them. This CDR3 is CASSLLGAGTEVFF. The sequenced CDR3 bases are TGTGCCAGCAGTCTGCTGGGGGCTGGCACAGAAGTCTTC. The entire variable domain, with the rest obtained from reference TRBV26 and TRBJ1-1, is as follows: NSKVIQTPRYLVKGQGQKAKMRCIPEKGHPVVFWYQQNKNNEFKFLINFQNQEVLQQIDMTEKRFSAECPSNSPCSLEIQSSEAGDSALYLCASSLLGAGTEVFFGKGTRLTVV.

In its sample, this clone is medium-sized. Gene names and germline refer to mouse. The read terminates 1 residue ahead of where the CDR3 ends, so the germline J gene completes it. This rearrangement joins TRBV26 to TRBJ1-1, with D possibly matching TRBD1 (6 bases). The CDR3 is 11 amino acids. V was trimmed by 4 bases and J by 11 bases, leaving 11 bases between them. Germline-derived CDR1 and CDR2 are KGHPV and FQNQEV (reference sequence). The CDR3 sequence: CASSRGGLVFF. Partial CDR3 DNA: TGTGCCAGCAGTCGAGGGGGGCTGGTCTTC.

As for this clone: The genes are named according to mouse. The CDR3 spells CASSLVWVNYAEQFF. The sequenced CDR3 bases are TGTGCCAGCAGCTTAGTCTGGGTTAACTATGCTGAGCAGTTC. The chain uses TRBV3 and TRBJ2-1; TRBD2 might be the D (5 bases). The observed sequence ends 1 residue before the CDR3 terminus, with the missing tail filled in from the germline J gene. CDR3 length: 15 amino acids. Germline assignment: CDR1 SNHLY and CDR2 FYNGKV (reference sequence). V lost 1 base and J 0 bases, leaving 7 bases between the germline ends.

On this clone itself: An end of the junction differs from the germline gene, which may be a read error. Gene names follow the mouse nomenclature. The CDR3 end falls 1 residue outside the read, so it is completed with the germline J gene. The chain has TRBV3 and TRBJ1-4, with D unclear. This CDR3 has 14 amino acids. Germline V gene sequence: CDR1 SNHLY, CDR2 FYNGKV (reference sequence). The CDR3 spells CVSSLGSANERLFF. The CDR3 DNA, read in part, is TGTGTCAGCAGCTTAGGTTCTGCCAACGAAAGATTATTT.

Regarding this clone: Mouse germline and gene names are used. The read is 1 residue too short to cover the CDR3 end, so that end is filled in from the germline J gene. J is TRBJ2-7 and V is TRBV20; D tentatively reads TRBD1 or TRBD2 (5 bases each). CDR1 and CDR2 (germline): GFQATS, STVNSAI. CDR3 size: 11 residues. The V end lost 1 base, the J end lost 4 bases, and 5 bases lay between the germline ends. This chain's CDR3 is CGARGGYEQYF. CDR3 bases read: TGTGGTGCTAGGGGGGGGTATGAACAGTAC.